This T cell receptor beta chain was profiled in a study of T cell changes during pregnancy in multiple sclerosis. Data came from immunoSEQ multiplex PCR; TCRdb stores just in-frame clones and leaves some out. Among some 85,000 clones listed, around 95% were seen once. Trimming took off 4 bases at V and 4 bases at J, with 13 bases between the two ends. This CDR3 comprises 14 residues. Germline values: CDR1 SGHTA, CDR2 FQGNSA. The TCR sequence derives from a female donor in good health, enrolled as a control in a pregnancy study. The specimen comprised peripheral blood, sampled in the second trimester of pregnancy. V is TRBV7-2 and J is TRBJ1-1; no reliable D call. This CDR3 is CASSSRVGLTEAFF. The CDR3 DNA follows: TGTGCCAGCAGCTCCCGCGTTGGGCTCACTGAAGCTTTCTTT.